These T cell receptor beta chains were read from a single sample in a study of vaccination effects on CD4 cells after COVID-19. Their antigens remain unidentified. The table came from immunoSEQ multiplex PCR; TCRdb's copy has only in-frame clones and leaves some out. The sample contains approximately 30,000 clones, less than 80% of which appear only once. Here the sequenced sample was CD4+ T cells from PBMCs cultured with HCoV-OC43 spike peptides, taken before COVID-19 vaccination. Every receptor here comes from a human donor who received a COVID-19 vaccine. CDR3s include the opening cysteine and the closing phenylalanine or tryptophan. A D gene is named only where the DNA matches it firmly. Clone size, where shown, is once, few, many, or a class for clones that have expanded.

cdr3_nt: TGTGCCAGTAGTATTGGGACAGGGGTGGGTCAGCCCCAGCATTTT; cdr3_aa: CASSIGTGVGQPQHF; clone_size: NA; j_call: TRBJ1-5; d_call: TRBD1; v_call: TRBV19
cdr3_nt: TGCGCCAGCCGTCCTCCCGGACAGGGTAGTGAAAAACTGTTTTTT; cdr3_aa: CASRPPGQGSEKLFF; clone_size: NA; j_call: TRBJ1-4; d_call: TRBD1; v_call: TRBV5-1
cdr3_nt: TGTGCCAGCAGCCCGACAGCAGGGGGCCATGCAGATACGCAGTATTTT; cdr3_aa: CASSPTAGGHADTQYF; clone_size: few; j_call: TRBJ2-3; d_call: TRBD1; v_call: TRBV4-2
cdr3_nt: TGTGCCAGCAGCTTAAATCGCGGGGACAAGCCGGACTTC; cdr3_aa: CASSLNRGDKPDF; clone_size: NA; j_call: TRBJ2-5; d_call: NA; v_call: TRBV7-2
cdr3_nt: TGTGCCAGCAGATGGACAGGAGTGGCCGAGAAGACCCAGTACTTC; cdr3_aa: CASRWTGVAEKTQYF; clone_size: NA; j_call: TRBJ2-5; d_call: TRBD1; v_call: TRBV27
cdr3_nt: TGTGCCAGCACCCCGGAGGTGGGGATACTTTACAATGAGCAGTTCTTC; cdr3_aa: CASTPEVGILYNEQFF; clone_size: NA; j_call: TRBJ2-1; d_call: NA; v_call: TRBV2
cdr3_nt: TGCGCCAGCAGCCAAGATCATGGGCAGGGGATCCCTGGGGCCAACGTCCTGACTTTC; cdr3_aa: CASSQDHGQGIPGANVLTF; clone_size: NA; j_call: TRBJ2-6; d_call: NA; v_call: TRBV4-1
cdr3_nt: TGTGCCAGCAGCTCACCCCCCGGGACACCCTCCTCTGGAAACACCATATATTTT; cdr3_aa: CASSSPPGTPSSGNTIYF; clone_size: NA; j_call: TRBJ1-3; d_call: NA; v_call: TRBV7-6
cdr3_nt: TGTGCCAGCAGTGGCGGGGGGGCCGTAGAGACCCAGTACTTC; cdr3_aa: CASSGGGAVETQYF; clone_size: NA; j_call: TRBJ2-5; d_call: TRBD2; v_call: TRBV5-6
cdr3_nt: TGTGCCAGCAGCTTACGACAGGGCTCCTCTGGGGCCAACGTCCTGACTTTC; cdr3_aa: CASSLRQGSSGANVLTF; clone_size: few; j_call: TRBJ2-6; d_call: TRBD1; v_call: TRBV7-2
cdr3_nt: TGTGCCAGCAGGAAGGACAGGCGGTGGGAAGGCTACACCTTC; cdr3_aa: CASRKDRRWEGYTF; clone_size: few; j_call: TRBJ1-2; d_call: TRBD1; v_call: TRBV2
cdr3_nt: TGTGCCAGCTCTTCCGGGACAGGGAATGAAGCTTTCTTT; cdr3_aa: CASSSGTGNEAFF; clone_size: NA; j_call: TRBJ1-1; d_call: TRBD1; v_call: TRBV6-6
cdr3_nt: TGTGCCAGCAGCCCCGGGACCGTTGGCTACACCTTC; cdr3_aa: CASSPGTVGYTF; clone_size: few; j_call: TRBJ1-2; d_call: NA; v_call: TRBV7-9
cdr3_nt: TGTGCCAGCAGCCGGAGCTCCTACGAGCAGTACTTC; cdr3_aa: CASSRSSYEQYF; clone_size: NA; j_call: TRBJ2-7; d_call: NA; v_call: TRBV7-9
cdr3_nt: TGTGCCAGCAGCCTCCCTGATAACTCCTACAATGAGCAGTTCTTC; cdr3_aa: CASSLPDNSYNEQFF; clone_size: once; j_call: TRBJ2-1; d_call: NA; v_call: TRBV5-4
cdr3_nt: TGCAGCGTTGGTGGGACAGGGGAGGGTCAGCCCCAGCATTTT; cdr3_aa: CSVGGTGEGQPQHF; clone_size: NA; j_call: TRBJ1-5; d_call: TRBD1; v_call: TRBV29-1
cdr3_nt: TGCGCCAGCAGCGCGGTACTAGCAGGTGAGCAGTTCTTC; cdr3_aa: CASSAVLAGEQFF; clone_size: few; j_call: TRBJ2-1; d_call: NA; v_call: TRBV5-1
cdr3_nt: TGTGCCAGTAGTTTCCCCAGCGCTGAAGCTTTCTTT; cdr3_aa: CASSFPSAEAFF; clone_size: NA; j_call: TRBJ1-1; d_call: NA; v_call: TRBV19
cdr3_nt: TGTGCCAGTAGCCTCCTCTCGGCAGGGACCGGGGAGCTGTTTTTT; cdr3_aa: CASSLLSAGTGELFF; clone_size: NA; j_call: TRBJ2-2; d_call: NA; v_call: TRBV19
cdr3_nt: TGCGCCAGCAGCCAAGACTCGAGCGGGCGAGAGACCCAGTACTTC; cdr3_aa: CASSQDSSGRETQYF; clone_size: NA; j_call: TRBJ2-5; d_call: NA; v_call: TRBV4-1
cdr3_nt: TGTGCCAGCAGCGTAGGCGAAGGGAGGGCTTTCTTT; cdr3_aa: CASSVGEGRAFF; clone_size: few; j_call: TRBJ1-1; d_call: NA; v_call: TRBV9
cdr3_nt: TGCGCCAGCAGCTTGTCCGGGGAGGGCGCCTCACCCCTCCACTTT; cdr3_aa: CASSLSGEGASPLHF; clone_size: NA; j_call: TRBJ1-6; d_call: NA; v_call: TRBV5-1
cdr3_nt: TGTGCCAGCAGCTTAACCGGGACAGCGTCCTACGAGCAGTACTTC; cdr3_aa: CASSLTGTASYEQYF; clone_size: NA; j_call: TRBJ2-7; d_call: TRBD1; v_call: TRBV27
cdr3_nt: TGTGCCAGCAGGTGGCGGGGGGGCTCAGATGAGCAGTTCTTC; cdr3_aa: CASRWRGGSDEQFF; clone_size: NA; j_call: TRBJ2-1; d_call: TRBD2; v_call: TRBV3-1/TRBV3-2
cdr3_nt: TGTGCCAGCGCCGAAGATGAGACAGCCCAATACGAGCAGTACTTC; cdr3_aa: CASAEDETAQYEQYF; clone_size: NA; j_call: TRBJ2-7; d_call: NA; v_call: TRBV28
cdr3_nt: TGTGCCAGCAGTTCCACGACTGCGCAAGAGACCCAGTACTTC; cdr3_aa: CASSSTTAQETQYF; clone_size: NA; j_call: TRBJ2-5; d_call: NA; v_call: TRBV6-5
cdr3_nt: TGTGCCAGCAGTCCTCCCCGGGACAGGGGTAAAGCTTTCTTT; cdr3_aa: CASSPPRDRGKAFF; clone_size: NA; j_call: TRBJ1-1; d_call: TRBD1; v_call: TRBV6-5
cdr3_nt: TGTGCCAGCAGCTTTGTCACAGGACAGGGCGGCGAGCAGTACTTC; cdr3_aa: CASSFVTGQGGEQYF; clone_size: NA; j_call: TRBJ2-7; d_call: TRBD1; v_call: TRBV7-8
cdr3_nt: TGTGCCAGCAGCCCGATGGGAGAGACCCAGTACTTC; cdr3_aa: CASSPMGETQYF; clone_size: NA; j_call: TRBJ2-5; d_call: NA; v_call: TRBV7-9
cdr3_nt: TGCGCCAGCAGCTTGTTCCCAGAACAAGAGACCCAGTACTTC; cdr3_aa: CASSLFPEQETQYF; clone_size: NA; j_call: TRBJ2-5; d_call: NA; v_call: TRBV5-1
cdr3_nt: TGTGCCAGCAGCTGGGGGCCCAGGGGCGGGAGACAAGAGACCCAGTACTTC; cdr3_aa: CASSWGPRGGRQETQYF; clone_size: NA; j_call: TRBJ2-5; d_call: NA; v_call: TRBV5-6
cdr3_nt: TGTGCCAGCAGTGAAGCTCGGGGGGTGGGCTATGGCTACACCTTC; cdr3_aa: CASSEARGVGYGYTF; clone_size: NA; j_call: TRBJ1-2; d_call: NA; v_call: TRBV6-1
cdr3_nt: TGTGCCAGCAGCTTAGTTGAGCATGAGCAGTTCTTC; cdr3_aa: CASSLVEHEQFF; clone_size: few; j_call: TRBJ2-1; d_call: NA; v_call: TRBV7-2
cdr3_nt: TGTGCCAGCAGCCGGGGGAACTATGGCTACACCTTC; cdr3_aa: CASSRGNYGYTF; clone_size: once; j_call: TRBJ1-2; d_call: NA; v_call: TRBV12-3/TRBV12-4
cdr3_nt: TGTGCCAGCAACCCGACAGGGGGAGGGGCTGGGATGAACACTGAAGCTTTCTTT; cdr3_aa: CASNPTGGGAGMNTEAFF; clone_size: NA; j_call: TRBJ1-1; d_call: TRBD1; v_call: TRBV6-4
cdr3_nt: TGTGCCAGCAGCGAGAGCGGCACAAACGAGCAGTACTTC; cdr3_aa: CASSESGTNEQYF; clone_size: few; j_call: TRBJ2-7; d_call: NA; v_call: TRBV28
cdr3_nt: TGTGCCAGCAGCTTAGGCGGGGCCGGGGAGCTGTTTTTT; cdr3_aa: CASSLGGAGELFF; clone_size: NA; j_call: TRBJ2-2; d_call: NA; v_call: TRBV7-2
cdr3_nt: TGTGCCAGCAGCAAAGCCGAATTGTCTCCTCTCTCTGGAAACACCATATATTTT; cdr3_aa: CASSKAELSPLSGNTIYF; clone_size: NA; j_call: TRBJ1-3; d_call: NA; v_call: TRBV21-1
cdr3_nt: TGTGCCAGCAGCCCCCAGGGGGGCAATCAGCCCCAGCATTTT; cdr3_aa: CASSPQGGNQPQHF; clone_size: few; j_call: TRBJ1-5; d_call: TRBD1; v_call: TRBV7-2
cdr3_nt: TGTGCCAGCACCGAGCGGGGGAGGACTGGAAACACCATATATTTT; cdr3_aa: CASTERGRTGNTIYF; clone_size: NA; j_call: TRBJ1-3; d_call: NA; v_call: TRBV6-5
cdr3_nt: TGTGCCAGCAAACGACAGGTAGAGACCCAGTACTTC; cdr3_aa: CASKRQVETQYF; clone_size: NA; j_call: TRBJ2-5; d_call: NA; v_call: TRBV2
cdr3_nt: TGTGCCAGCACGTTACAGGGTGGGAATTCACCCCTCCACTTT; cdr3_aa: CASTLQGGNSPLHF; clone_size: NA; j_call: TRBJ1-6; d_call: NA; v_call: TRBV6-5